The clone carrying this T cell receptor (beta chain) was observed many times. Its antigen remains unknown. This record comes from a study of T-cell memory formation after mild COVID-19. Overall study context: The study found TCR clusters largely donor specific.

MiXCR, run by TCRdb on the 5' RACE reads, gives a single entry per CDR3 protein. The table records some 340,000 distinct CDR3 sequences, roughly 13% of them present only once. Study outcomes and limitations: Chiefly within CM and EM were the contracting CD4+ clones; CD8+ ones were within EMRA. The pre-infection memory compartment contained some responding clones, suggesting cross-reactive memory joined. Contracting clones from day 15 to 85 showed balanced CD4/CD8; later expanders favored CD4+.

In germline, CDR1 is SGHRS, CDR2 YFSETQ. The CDR3 loop spans 13 amino acids. V was pared by 2 bases and J by 6 bases, with 9 bases between. The sequenced material came from PBMCs or a T cell subset sorted from them (not recorded which). The origin of this receptor is a man aged 18 to 30 who had mild COVID-19 (a few samples of this study predate the infection). Cell type and time point are not known. The V and J genes are TRBV5-1 and TRBJ1-5; D is ambiguous. Here the CDR3 reads CASSFRFGQPQHF. The CDR3 DNA reads TGCGCCAGCAGCTTCAGGTTCGGTCAGCCCCAGCATTTT. The entire variable domain, with the rest obtained from reference TRBV5-1 and TRBJ1-5, is as follows: KAGVTQTPRYLIKTRGQQVTLSCSPISGHRSVSWYQQTPGQGLQFLFEYFSETQRNKGNFPGRFSGRQFSNSRSEMNVSTLELGDSALYLCASSFRFGQPQHFGDGTRLSIL.